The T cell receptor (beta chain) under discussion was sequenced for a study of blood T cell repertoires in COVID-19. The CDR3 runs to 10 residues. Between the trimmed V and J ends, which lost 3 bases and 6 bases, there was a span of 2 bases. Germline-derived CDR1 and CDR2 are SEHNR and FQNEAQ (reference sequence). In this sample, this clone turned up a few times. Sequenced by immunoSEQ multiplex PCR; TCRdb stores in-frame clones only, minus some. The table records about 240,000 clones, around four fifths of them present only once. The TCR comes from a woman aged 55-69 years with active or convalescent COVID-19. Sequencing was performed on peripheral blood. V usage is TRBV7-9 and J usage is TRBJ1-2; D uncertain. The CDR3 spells CASSFNGYTF. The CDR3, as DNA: TGTGCCAGCAGCTTTAATGGCTACACCTTC.